This entry describes one T cell receptor (beta chain). This record comes from a study of blood T cell repertoires in COVID-19. Study summary: Spain, Italy and the United States supplied samples that represented acute and convalescent COVID-19. The analysed material was cDNA or gDNA that came from T cells, B-cell-depleted T cells, or PBMCs.

Study members were between about 18 and 95 years old and lived in 24 US regions. Researchers sorted participants into cohorts using their self-reported clinical history. Germline values: CDR1 MDHEN, CDR2 SYDVKM. V lost 4 bases to trimming and J lost 6 bases; unmatched junction nucleotides: 8. This CDR3 has 14 residues. Profiling relied on immunoSEQ multiplex PCR, and the TCRdb table lists in-frame clones only, not all of them. The sample shows 150,000 or so clones, roughly 90% of them seen only once. J is TRBJ1-2 and V is TRBV28, with 7 bases identical to TRBD1. The TCR originated in a woman in her twenties or thirties with acute COVID-19. Specimen: PBMCs or T cells enriched from blood (not recorded which). CDR3 nucleotide sequence: TGTGCCAGCAGTTCTGGGACAGAAGACCATGGCTACACCTTC. Encoded protein: CASSSGTEDHGYTF.